This TCR beta chain was sequenced in a study of T-cell reconstitution after alpha-beta-depleted transplantation in children. The CDR3 is 15 residues long. CDR1 and CDR2 from the germline V gene are SGHTA and FQGNSA. V lost 1 base and J lost 6; bases outside the gene matches: 6. Preparation of the TCRbeta library was carried out with unique molecular identifiers. TCRdb reanalysed the PCR reads using MiXCR and keeps one entry per CDR3 protein. The profile shows 330,000 or so distinct CDR3 sequences, under 13% of them singletons. Sample: PBMCs from the stem cell graft donor, taken from the stem cell graft. This receptor was identified in a human donor who donated a stem cell graft to a child with acute lymphoblastic leukemia. This sequence joins TRBV7-2 and TRBJ2-1; 7 bases line up with TRBD1. CDR3 nucleotide sequence: TGTGCCAGCAGCTTAGGGTCCCGGGACAGCAATGAGCAGTTCTTC. Protein sequence: CASSLGSRDSNEQFF. The full variable domain, in which reference TRBV7-2 and TRBJ2-1 provide the parts outside the CDR3, is GAGVSQSPSNKVTEKGKDVELRCDPISGHTALYWYRQSLGQGLEFLIYFQGNSAPDKSGLPSDRFSAERTGGSVSTLTIQRTQQEDSAVYLCASSLGSRDSNEQFFGPGTRLTVL.